The 27 T cell receptor beta chains given below trace back to one sample, sequenced in a study of shared clonotypes between healthy human individuals. TCRdb's copy holds only in-frame clones and misses some; the assay was immunoSEQ multiplex PCR. Counted here are millions of clones, approximately 94% occurring once; the ten biggest clones make up roughly 1%. The naive CD8 subset, CD45RO-negative cells positively selected for CCR7, excluded terminally differentiated effector memory CD45RA+ cells. The sample consisted of naive CD8+ T cells sorted from blood. Every receptor here comes from a young man in good health.

The chain is built from TRBV4-3 and TRBJ2-2; D not resolved. There are 14 residues in the CDR3. Trimming stripped 0 bases from V and 7 bases from J, with 9 bases between. Germline loops: CDR1 LGHNA, CDR2 YSLEER. The CDR3 protein is CASSQDIPVGELFF. Here the CDR3 DNA reads TGCGCCAGCAGCCAAGACATCCCCGTCGGGGAGCTGTTTTTT.

This clone was picked up one time. The chain carries TRBV5-1 and TRBJ2-7; D is possibly TRBD1 (7 bases). Germline assignment: CDR1 SGHRS and CDR2 YFSETQ. The CDR3 runs 21 residues. Trimming stripped 2 bases from V and 0 bases from J, with 30 bases between. CDR3 sequence: CASSFFGEGAFLGGSSYEQYF. Written as DNA, the CDR3 is TGCGCCAGCAGCTTTTTTGGCGAGGGGGCATTCCTCGGGGGAAGCTCCTACGAGCAGTACTTC. The whole variable domain, remainder taken from reference TRBV5-1 and TRBJ2-7, is KAGVTQTPRYLIKTRGQQVTLSCSPISGHRSVSWYQQTPGQGLQFLFEYFSETQRNKGNFPGRFSGRQFSNSRSEMNVSTLELGDSALYLCASSFFGEGAFLGGSSYEQYFGPGTRLTVT.

The rearrangement uses TRBV7-9 and TRBJ2-7, with 7 bases aligning to TRBD1. Germline assignment: CDR1 SEHNR and CDR2 FQNEAQ (reference sequence). The CDR3 has 17 amino acids. V dropped 5 bases and J dropped 4; count of bases not matched to a gene: 17. The DNA for the CDR3 is TGTGCCAGCAGCCCACCATTTACCGGGACAGATTCGTACGAGCAGTACTTC. Its protein product is CASSPPFTGTDSYEQYF.

This chain connects TRBV6-1 to TRBJ1-3; D unclear. Germline lookup yields CDR1 MNHNS and CDR2 SASEGT. The CDR3 is 12 amino acids. Trimming removed 1 base from V and 7 bases from J, with 5 bases in between. The CDR3 sequence: CASSEGSNTIYF. The CDR3 bases are TGTGCCAGCAGTGAAGGGAGTAACACCATATATTTT.

J is TRBJ1-2 and V is TRBV7-8, with unresolved D. V gave up 11 bases and J gave up 0 bases, with 10 bases separating them. The CDR3 covers 12 residues. CDR1 and CDR2 (germline): SGHVS, FQNEAQ. In DNA form, the CDR3 reads TGTGCCGCGTCAGATTCTAACTATGGCTACACCTTC. Residues: CAASDSNYGYTF.

V and J are TRBV7-9 and TRBJ1-4, with D perhaps matching TRBD1 (6 bases). The CDR3 loop spans 16 amino acids. Trimming pared 3 bases from V and 6 bases from J, leaving 17 bases between. Germline CDR1 reads SEHNR; CDR2 reads FQNEAQ (reference sequence). In DNA, the CDR3 is TGTGCCAGCAGCTTCTGGGGTCAGGGGTGGGATGAAAAACTGTTTTTT. Its translation is CASSFWGQGWDEKLFF.

The chain uses TRBV13 and TRBJ2-3; D is tentatively TRBD1 or TRBD2 (7 bases each). In germline, CDR1 is PRHDT, CDR2 FYEKMQ (reference sequence). This CDR3 region has 16 residues. V was clipped by 5 bases and J by 4 bases, with 19 bases between them. For the CDR3, the DNA is TGTGCCAGCAGCCCAGTAGGGGAGGGGGCTGCAGATACGCAGTATTTT. This encodes CASSPVGEGAADTQYF.

With respect to this clone: The sample has other DNA sequences that encode this CDR3 too. The rearrangement links TRBV9 to TRBJ2-5; D may be TRBD1 (6 bases). This CDR3 contains 13 residues. Between the trimmed V and J ends, which lost 2 bases and 2 bases, there was a span of 7 bases. CDR1 SGDLS and CDR2 YYNGEE come from the germline V gene. The CDR3 nucleotides read TGTGCCAGCAGCGTCGGACAGCAAGAGACCCAGTACTTC. This encodes CASSVGQQETQYF.

The chain is built from TRBV10-3 and TRBJ2-1, with 9 bases aligning to TRBD2. After removal of 4 bases from V and 3 bases from J, the junction contained 13 bases not matched to a gene. Germline-derived CDR1 and CDR2 are ENHRY and SYGVKD. The CDR3 has 18 amino acids. The CDR3 DNA follows: TGTGCCATCAGTGGAACTCTATCCAGCGGGAGGAGCTACAATGAGCAGTTCTTC. This sequence encodes CAISGTLSSGRSYNEQFF.

The table lists this clone with a count of one. The identical CDR3 is also encoded by other nucleotide sequences in the sample. J is TRBJ2-7 and V is TRBV5-1; the D gene is possibly TRBD1 (5 bases). The V end was cut by 0 bases, the J end by 3 bases, with 13 bases between. The CDR3 runs 15 residues. The germline gives CDR1 SGHRS, CDR2 YFSETQ. In nucleotides, the CDR3 is TGCGCCAGCAGCTTGGGCCAGGGTCTAGTCTACGAGCAGTACTTC. Translated, it gives CASSLGQGLVYEQYF.

The chain uses TRBV19 and TRBJ2-3; 11 bases are shared with TRBD2. CDR3 length: 16 residues. V gave up 6 bases and J gave up 2 bases; unmatched junction bases: 7. Germline V gene sequence: CDR1 LNHDA, CDR2 SQIVND (reference sequence). CDR3 loop: CASSPLLAGDTDTQYF. The DNA of the CDR3 is TGTGCCAGTAGCCCCCTACTAGCGGGAGACACAGATACGCAGTATTTT.

This chain joins TRBV4-1 and TRBJ2-7; D possibly corresponds to TRBD2 (6 bases). V gave up 0 bases and J gave up 3 bases, with 15 bases separating them. The CDR3 is made up of 16 amino acids. From germline, CDR1 is MGHRA and CDR2 YSYEKL. CDR3 nucleotide sequence: TGCGCCAGCAGCCAAGAGGTCGGAGGGGCCCTCTACGAGCAGTACTTC. Translating gives CASSQEVGGALYEQYF.

The gene calls are TRBV13 and TRBJ1-1, with 7 bases fitting TRBD1. Germline V gene data show CDR1 as PRHDT and CDR2 as FYEKMQ (reference sequence). The CDR3 is made up of 15 amino acids. V was pared by 7 bases and J by 0 bases, with 8 bases of the junction left unmatched. The CDR3 nucleotides are TGTGCCAGCACCTCTTGGACAGGCGTGAACACTGAAGCTTTCTTT. Translation gives CASTSWTGVNTEAFF.

The chain is built from TRBV7-2 and TRBJ2-7; unclear D gene. Trimming removed 3 bases at V and 2 bases at J, with 11 bases between. Germline V lookup: CDR1 SGHTA, CDR2 FQGNSA. The CDR3 has 14 amino acids. Here the CDR3 DNA reads TGTGCCAGCAGCTTGTTTGGCGTCCCCTACGAGCAGTACTTC. Translating it yields CASSLFGVPYEQYF.

This rearrangement joins TRBV7-9 to TRBJ2-1; D perhaps matches TRBD1 (5 bases). Germline CDR1 is SEHNR and CDR2 is FQNEAQ (reference sequence). V was trimmed by 8 bases and J by 2 bases, leaving 19 bases between them. The CDR3 sequence is 16 residues long. This chain's CDR3 is CASSGSTSDTYNEQFF. CDR3 sequence (DNA): TGTGCCAGCTCAGGGTCTACCTCTGATACCTACAATGAGCAGTTCTTC.

The chain is built from TRBV2 and TRBJ1-2; D is unresolved. This CDR3 region has 13 residues. Trimming pared 3 bases from V and 2 bases from J, leaving 7 bases between. Germline V gene data show CDR1 as SNHLY and CDR2 as FYNNEI. CDR3 in DNA: TGTGCCAGCAGTGATCGACGGAACTATGGCTACACCTTC. It codes for CASSDRRNYGYTF.

CDR3 sequence: CASTLGRDISNYGYTF. In DNA, the CDR3 is TGTGCCAGCACCCTAGGCCGGGACATCTCTAACTATGGCTACACCTTC. The chain carries TRBV28 and TRBJ1-2; possible D gene TRBD1, 6 bases. Germline V CDR1 and CDR2: MDHEN, SYDVKM. CDR3 size: 16 residues. V dropped 7 bases and J dropped 0 bases, with 18 bases sitting between them.

V gene TRBV5-6 combines with J gene TRBJ2-7; D is possibly TRBD1 or TRBD2 (5 bases each). V shed 2 bases and J shed 8 bases, with 14 bases lying between them. Germline CDR1 SGHDT, CDR2 YYEEEE. The CDR3 sequence is 13 residues long. The CDR3 DNA sequence: TGTGCCAGCAGCTTAGGGACCCTTACGAAGCAGTACTTC. Translated, it gives CASSLGTLTKQYF. The whole variable domain, filled in from reference TRBV5-6 and TRBJ2-7, reads DAGVTQSPTHLIKTRGQQVTLRCSPKSGHDTVSWYQQALGQGPQFIFQYYEEEERQRGNFPDRFSGHQFPNYSSELNVNALLLGDSALYLCASSLGTLTKQYFGPGTRLTVT.

J is TRBJ1-6 and V is TRBV27; the D gene is possibly TRBD1 (5 bases). The CDR3 is 16 amino acids. Germline CDR1 reads MNHEY; CDR2 reads SMNVEV (reference sequence). V was trimmed by 5 bases and J by 5 bases, leaving 16 bases between them. CDR3 residues: CASSRGPHKDNSPLHF. CDR3 DNA: TGTGCCAGCAGTAGGGGACCCCACAAGGATAATTCACCCCTCCACTTT.

The chain combines TRBV13 with TRBJ2-7; the match to TRBD2 covers 8 bases. Germline V lookup: CDR1 PRHDT, CDR2 FYEKMQ (reference sequence). The junction had 10 bases not matched to a gene; V was cut back by 1 base and J by 2 bases. This CDR3 has 17 residues. The CDR3 nucleotides read TGTGCCAGCAGCTTAGTCGGGGGCGGGAGGCCTCCCTACGAGCAGTACTTC. Residues: CASSLVGGGRPPYEQYF.

The rearrangement uses TRBV7-6 and TRBJ1-5; D perhaps matches TRBD1 (5 bases). The germline CDR1 and CDR2 sequences are SGHVS and FNYEAQ. This CDR3 contains 18 residues. The V and J ends lost 5 bases and 0 bases respectively, with 20 bases between them. The CDR3 spells CASSPQLGGKNSNQPQHF. Written as DNA, the CDR3 is TGTGCCAGCAGCCCTCAATTGGGGGGGAAGAATAGCAATCAGCCCCAGCATTTT. The entire variable domain, with the rest obtained from reference TRBV7-6 and TRBJ1-5, is as follows: GAGVSQSPRYKVTKRGQDVALRCDPISGHVSLYWYRQALGQGPEFLTYFNYEAQQDKSGLPNDRFSAERPEGSISTLTIQRTEQRDSAMYRCASSPQLGGKNSNQPQHFGDGTRLSIL.

The chain is built from TRBV2 and TRBJ2-2; TRBD1 aligns across 7 bases. Trimming cost V 6 bases and J 7 bases; bases outside gene matches: 17. Germline loops: CDR1 SNHLY, CDR2 FYNNEI. The CDR3 sequence is 17 residues long. The CDR3 DNA is TGTGCCAGCAGCTGGGAACAGGGGATGGGTTTTTTCGGGGAGCTGTTTTTT. Its protein product is CASSWEQGMGFFGELFF.

This clone was detected once. This chain links TRBV11-2 with TRBJ2-7, with D possibly matching TRBD1 (6 bases). Germline V gene lookup returns CDR1 SGHAT and CDR2 FQNNGV. The CDR3 extends over 13 amino acids. Trimming took off 3 bases at V and 3 bases at J, with 9 bases between the two ends. The chain's CDR3 is CASSFEQGYEQYF. CDR3 nucleotide sequence: TGTGCCAGCAGCTTCGAACAGGGCTACGAGCAGTACTTC.

The chain combines TRBV28 with TRBJ1-6; 7 bases are shared with TRBD1. Per the germline V gene, CDR1 is MDHEN and CDR2 is SYDVKM. The CDR3 totals 16 residues. J lost 8 bases, V lost 2 bases, and 9 bases had no gene match. DNA of the CDR3: TGTGCCAGCAGTTTAATCATTCAGGGGGAGGATTCACCCCTCCACTTT. Translating it yields CASSLIIQGEDSPLHF.

The V gene is TRBV19, the J gene TRBJ2-7, with 7 bases fitting TRBD1. Germline assignment: CDR1 LNHDA and CDR2 SQIVND (reference sequence). Losses at the gene ends were 5 bases for V and 5 bases for J; bases not matched to a gene: 9. CDR3 size: 14 residues. The CDR3 sequence: CASSPSDRVNEQYF. Here the CDR3 DNA reads TGTGCCAGTAGTCCCTCCGACAGGGTCAACGAGCAGTACTTC.

The chain is built from TRBV5-1 and TRBJ1-1; 7 bases match TRBD1. V lost 4 bases and J lost 2; bases outside the gene matches: 8. The CDR3 is 15 amino acids. Germline assignment: CDR1 SGHRS and CDR2 YFSETQ. In DNA form, the CDR3 reads TGCGCCAGCAGCCCGACAGGGCTCACCAACACTGAAGCTTTCTTT. Amino acids: CASSPTGLTNTEAFF.

On this clone itself: Other DNA sequences in the sample encode the same CDR3. This rearrangement joins TRBV27 to TRBJ1-1, with D uncertain. CDR1 and CDR2 (germline): MNHEY, SMNVEV (reference sequence). The CDR3 loop spans 14 amino acids. Trimming pared 0 bases from V and 2 bases from J, leaving 7 bases between. The CDR3 reads CASSLSGQNTEAFF. CDR3 nucleotides: TGTGCCAGCAGTTTATCCGGTCAAAACACTGAAGCTTTCTTT.